The 30 T cell receptor beta chains given below trace back to one sample, sequenced in a study of breast tumors, draining lymph nodes, adjacent tissues. TCRdb used MiXCR to reprocess the multiplex PCR reads, holding one entry per CDR3 protein. The table has 50,000 to 75,000 distinct CDR3 sequences, approximately 54% seen once. Sequencing was carried out using breast tumor tissue. The receptors originated from a female donor with breast cancer. Some clones in this sample may be carry-over from other donors' samples.

Many counts were recorded for this clonotype. The chain combines TRBV20-1 with TRBJ1-3; 7 bases agree with TRBD1. CDR1 and CDR2 from the germline V gene are DFQATT and SNEGSKA (reference sequence). The V gene end was trimmed by 3 bases and the J gene end by 0 bases; junction bases not matched to a gene: 8. The CDR3 runs to 16 residues. The chain's CDR3 is CSAREQGPLSGNTIYF. The CDR3 DNA follows: TGCAGTGCTAGGGAACAGGGGCCCCTCTCTGGAAACACCATATATTTT.

This chain links TRBV19 with TRBJ1-4; 10 bases agree with TRBD1. The CDR3 sequence is 15 residues long. V gave up 5 bases and J gave up 8 bases; unmatched junction bases: 8. The germline gives CDR1 LNHDA, CDR2 SQIVND (reference sequence). The CDR3 loop is CASSPDRGLKEKLFF. As DNA, the CDR3 is TGTGCCAGTAGTCCTGACAGGGGGCTGAAGGAAAAACTGTTTTTT.

To note about this clonotype: A read error may explain this, as a much larger clone is one base away. The DNA of the CDR3 is TGTGCCAGCAGCCCAGGGGTTAGAGCGGGAGGGGACACTGAGCAGTTCTTC. The encoded protein is CASSPGVRAGGDTEQFF. The chain combines TRBV9 with TRBJ2-1; 10 positions match TRBD2. Germline CDR1 is SGDLS and CDR2 is YYNGEE. The CDR3 loop spans 17 amino acids. V was clipped by 4 bases and J by 9 bases; unmatched bases: 16.

About this clonotype: Relative to the germline gene, one junction end is altered; a read error may explain this. The gene calls are TRBV20-1 and TRBJ2-7; D unresolved. The CDR3 has 13 residues. Germline V gene data show CDR1 as DFQATT and CDR2 as SNEGSKA (reference sequence). The CDR3 protein is CSAIPPGSYAQYF. DNA of the CDR3: TGCAGTGCCATCCCGCCGGGCAGCTACGCGCAGTACTTC.

V gene TRBV20-1 combines with J gene TRBJ1-5; 10 nucleotides line up with TRBD1. The CDR3 consists of 17 residues. V lost 7 bases and J lost 7; bases outside the gene matches: 19. Germline assignment: CDR1 DFQATT and CDR2 SNEGSKA (reference sequence). CDR3 nucleotides: TGCAGTGGCAGGGGGGACAGGGGCGCCGGTTACGAGCAGCCCCAGCATTTT. This translates into CSGRGDRGAGYEQPQHF.

This clonotype was seen many times. The chain uses TRBV6-1 and TRBJ2-1; 13 bases align to TRBD2. CDR3 size: 16 residues. Germline V gene data show CDR1 as MNHNS and CDR2 as SASEGT. After removal of 6 bases from V and 6 bases from J, the junction contained 8 bases not matched to a gene. CDR3 nucleotides: TGTGCCAGCAGAGGACTAGCGGGAGTAGTGGGCAATGAGCAGTTCTTC. It specifies CASRGLAGVVGNEQFF.

Turning to this clonotype: A read error may explain this, as a much larger clone is one base away. The chain couples TRBV12-3 or TRBV12-4 to TRBJ1-2, with TRBD1 identical over 7 bases. The ends lost 3 bases at V and 8 bases at J; junction bases unmatched: 6. The CDR3 totals 13 residues. Written as DNA, the CDR3 is TGTGCCAGCAGTTTCTCGACAGGGCCAGGCTACACCTTC. Encoded protein: CASSFSTGPGYTF.

The V call is TRBV12-3 or TRBV12-4, the J call TRBJ2-5, with a possible D match to TRBD2 (6 bases). The CDR3 is 13 amino acids. Trimming removed 4 bases at V and 5 bases at J, with 11 bases between. The DNA of the CDR3 is TGTGCCAGCAGTTACCCGGAGGGGGAGACCCAGTACTTC. Its protein product is CASSYPEGETQYF.

The chain is built from TRBV10-2 and TRBJ2-5; tentative D call: TRBD2 (6 bases). CDR1 and CDR2 (germline): WSHSY, SAAADI. V lost 10 bases and J 2 bases, leaving 11 bases between the germline ends. This CDR3 is built from 12 residues. The CDR3 reads CATMSGQETQYF. The CDR3 DNA sequence: TGCGCCACTATGAGCGGGCAAGAGACCCAGTACTTC.

CDR3 nucleotides: TGTGCCAGCAGTGACAGGGTCTATGGCTACACCTTC. Amino acid sequence: CASSDRVYGYTF. This rearrangement joins TRBV12-3 or TRBV12-4 to TRBJ1-2; 7 bases are a match to TRBD1. The CDR3 has 12 residues. The junction had 1 base not matched to a gene; V was cut back by 5 bases and J by 4 bases.

This clonotype has only a few counts. DNA for the CDR3: TGCAGCGTTGATAGCGGGTACGGGACAGGGCTGGAAAAACTGTTTTTT. Translation: CSVDSGYGTGLEKLFF. The chain couples TRBV29-1 to TRBJ1-4; 9 bases match TRBD1. V lost 3 bases, J lost 8 bases, and 13 bases stayed unmatched. Germline values: CDR1 SQVTM, CDR2 ANQGSEA. CDR3 length equals 16 residues.

This clonotype was counted between two and nine times. This chain joins TRBV5-6 and TRBJ1-4; D remains unclear. With 2 bases removed from V and 8 bases from J, the gap between germline ends came to 4 bases. Looked up from germline, CDR1 is SGHDT and CDR2 is YYEEEE. The CDR3 is 11 amino acids. Here the CDR3 reads CASSFGEKLFF. CDR3 in DNA: TGTGCCAGCAGCTTCGGCGAAAAACTGTTTTTT.

On this clonotype itself: A read error may explain this, as a much larger clone is one base away. This CDR3 is CASSTNFGQPYGYTF. CDR3 bases: TGTGCCAGCAGCACTAACTTCGGACAGCCCTATGGCTACACCTTC. The gene calls are TRBV11-2 and TRBJ1-2; maybe TRBD1 (6 bases). Germline V gene data show CDR1 as SGHAT and CDR2 as FQNNGV. V was clipped by 5 bases and J by 4 bases, with 17 bases between them. This CDR3 has 15 residues.

This clonotype was seen at least ten times. The chain carries TRBV7-2 and TRBJ2-3; 9 bases are a match to TRBD2. This CDR3 is built from 18 residues. J lost 0 bases, V lost 7 bases, and 14 bases had no gene match. Germline-derived CDR1 and CDR2 are SGHTA and FQGNSA. The CDR3 region is CASIKRRAGGYSTDTQYF. The CDR3 coding sequence is TGTGCCAGCATCAAGAGGAGGGCGGGAGGGTATAGCACAGATACGCAGTATTTT.

The chain carries TRBV24-1 and TRBJ2-2; 8 nucleotides align to TRBD2. V trimming: 12 bases; J trimming: 1 base; junction bases outside the gene matches: 6. Germline values: CDR1 KGHDR, CDR2 SFDVKD. The length of the CDR3 is 14 residues. CDR3 region: CAGGGFRNTGELFF. The CDR3 bases are TGTGCCGGCGGGGGGTTTAGGAACACCGGGGAGCTGTTTTTT.

CDR3 DNA sequence: TGCGCCAGCAGCCTACGACAGGGGAACTATGGCTACACCTTC. Translated, it gives CASSLRQGNYGYTF. This chain links TRBV4-1 with TRBJ1-2; 8 nucleotides line up with TRBD1. V was clipped by 4 bases and J by 2 bases; unmatched bases: 3. This CDR3 has 14 amino acids. In germline, CDR1 is MGHRA, CDR2 YSYEKL.

The table lists this clonotype with many counts. This chain joins TRBV14 and TRBJ2-7, with 9 bases lining up with TRBD1. Germline CDR1 is SGHDN and CDR2 is FVKESK. Losses at the gene ends were 0 bases for V and 6 bases for J; bases not matched to a gene: 6. There are 15 residues in the CDR3. For the CDR3, the DNA is TGTGCCAGCAGCCAAGATCCGGGACAGGGCTCCGAGCAGTACTTC. This codes for CASSQDPGQGSEQYF.

The chain combines TRBV20-1 with TRBJ2-5, with 7 bases matching TRBD2. The length of the CDR3 is 12 residues. The V gene end was trimmed by 6 bases and the J gene end by 5 bases; junction bases not matched to a gene: 6. CDR1 and CDR2 (germline): DFQATT, SNEGSKA (reference sequence). CDR3 protein: CSAGGTGETQYF. DNA for the CDR3: TGCAGTGCCGGGGGGACTGGGGAGACCCAGTACTTC.

The chain employs TRBV11-2 and TRBJ1-2, with D maybe TRBD1 (5 bases). V dropped 2 bases and J dropped 1 base, with 8 bases sitting between them. CDR3 length equals 14 residues. Germline CDR1 and CDR2: SGHAT and FQNNGV. The CDR3 DNA follows: TGTGCCAGCAGCTTAACCGACAGTAACTATGGCTACACCTTC. Amino acids: CASSLTDSNYGYTF.

The chain uses TRBV12-3 or TRBV12-4 and TRBJ2-7; D not certain. This CDR3 is 12 amino acids long. V was pared by 5 bases and J by 4 bases, with 9 bases between. CDR3: CASSPGPYEQYF. CDR3 DNA sequence: TGTGCCAGCAGTCCGGGCCCATACGAGCAGTACTTC.

At least ten counts were recorded for this clonotype. The V gene is TRBV5-6, the J gene TRBJ2-3, with 13 bases matching TRBD2. V gave up 4 bases and J gave up 5 bases; unmatched junction bases: 4. The CDR3 covers 15 residues. Germline V gene data show CDR1 as SGHDT and CDR2 as YYEEEE. The CDR3 region is CASSHRLAGGDTQYF. The DNA for the CDR3 is TGTGCCAGCAGCCACAGACTAGCGGGGGGAGATACGCAGTATTTT.

This clonotype was counted between two and nine times. No DNA is shown, since the ends of the CDR3 on it are uncertain; the CDR3 is the one TCRdb lists. The chain uses TRBV5-6 and TRBJ1-2; the table's D call TRBD1 went unverified against the DNA. Counting both end residues, the CDR3 totals 20 amino acids. Germline V gives CDR1 SGHDT, CDR2 YYEEEE. CDR3 loop: CASSFYICSAPKEENYGYTF.

The chain employs TRBV7-3 and TRBJ2-1, with 7 bases matching TRBD1. The V gene's germline CDR1 is SGHTA and CDR2 FQGTGA. The CDR3 extends over 14 amino acids. Germline trimming cut 5 bases from V and 3 bases from J; bases unmatched to any gene: 4. CDR3 coding DNA: TGTGCCAGCAGCCACGGGACAGTCTACAATGAGCAGTTCTTC. Translating gives CASSHGTVYNEQFF.

In this sample, this clonotype turned up many times. The chain recombines TRBV27 with TRBJ2-5, with a possible D match to TRBD2 (6 bases). The CDR3 has 14 residues. The germline V gene has CDR1 MNHEY and CDR2 SMNVEV (reference sequence). V was trimmed by 7 bases and J by 1 base, leaving 13 bases between them. Here the CDR3 reads CASKTSFTQETQYF. The DNA of the CDR3 is TGTGCCAGCAAAACTAGCTTCACCCAAGAGACCCAGTACTTC.

The rearrangement links TRBV30 to TRBJ1-6, with TRBD1 as a possible D gene (5 bases). V lost 0 bases and J lost 11, with 11 bases in between. This CDR3 is built from 13 residues. Looked up from germline, CDR1 is GTSNPN and CDR2 is SVGIG (reference sequence). The CDR3, as DNA: TGTGCCTGGAGTGTACATGAAGGGGCACCCCTCCACTTT. It specifies CAWSVHEGAPLHF.

This clonotype was counted at least ten times. The V gene is TRBV3-1, the J gene TRBJ2-1; weak D call: TRBD2 (5 bases). Between the trimmed V and J ends, which lost 8 bases and 4 bases, there was a span of 6 bases. CDR3 length equals 11 residues. Germline lookup yields CDR1 LGHDT and CDR2 YNNKEL (reference sequence). The DNA for the CDR3 is TGTGCCAGCCGAGGGTACAATGAGCAGTTCTTC. Its translation: CASRGYNEQFF.

This clonotype was seen ten or more times. V is TRBV20-1 and J is TRBJ2-7; 7 bases line up with TRBD2. After removal of 6 bases from V and 0 bases from J, the junction contained 5 bases not matched to a gene. Germline V gene sequence: CDR1 DFQATT, CDR2 SNEGSKA (reference sequence). The CDR3 spans 13 residues. This CDR3 is CSAAAGVSYEQYF. The CDR3 coding sequence is TGCAGTGCAGCTGCGGGAGTCTCCTACGAGCAGTACTTC.

Concerning this clonotype itself: A read error may produce the germline difference seen at one junction end. The chain employs TRBV2 and TRBJ2-6, with D unresolved. From germline, CDR1 is SNHLY and CDR2 FYNNEI. The CDR3 length is 12 residues. The CDR3 DNA reads as TGTGCCAGCAGTGATGTAAGGGCCTTTGGAGCTTTC. Its protein product is CASSDVRAFGAF.

This clonotype came up a few times. The genes are TRBV15 and TRBJ2-5, with D maybe TRBD1 (6 bases). Germline lookup yields CDR1 LNHNV and CDR2 YYDKDF (reference sequence). This CDR3 has 14 amino acids. Trimming stripped 4 bases from V and 3 bases from J, with 12 bases between. DNA of the CDR3: TGTGCCACCAGCACCCGAAGGGGGAAAGAGACCCAGTACTTC. Protein product: CATSTRRGKETQYF.

The rearrangement uses TRBV15 and TRBJ1-2, with no clear D. Germline-derived CDR1 and CDR2 are LNHNV and YYDKDF (reference sequence). V lost 0 bases and J lost 7, with 12 bases in between. CDR3 length equals 14 residues. The CDR3 region has the DNA TGTGCCACCAGCAGAGATAGGAGAGCAGGTGGCTACACCTTC. It codes for CATSRDRRAGGYTF. The full variable domain, in which reference TRBV15 and TRBJ1-2 provide the parts outside the CDR3, is DAMVIQNPRYQVTQFGKPVTLSCSQTLNHNVMYWYQQKSSQAPKLLFHYYDKDFNNEADTPDNFQSRRPNTSFCFLDIRSPGLGDTAMYLCATSRDRRAGGYTFGSGTRLTVV.